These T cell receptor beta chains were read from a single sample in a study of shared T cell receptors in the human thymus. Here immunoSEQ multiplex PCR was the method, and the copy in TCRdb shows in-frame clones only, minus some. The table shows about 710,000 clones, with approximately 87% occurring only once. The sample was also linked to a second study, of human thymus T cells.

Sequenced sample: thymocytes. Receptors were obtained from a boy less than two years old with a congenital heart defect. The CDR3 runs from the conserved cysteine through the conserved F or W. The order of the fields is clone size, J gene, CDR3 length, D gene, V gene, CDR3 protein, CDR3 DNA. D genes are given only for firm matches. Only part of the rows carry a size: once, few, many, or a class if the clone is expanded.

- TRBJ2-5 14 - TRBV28 CASSATEFKETQYF TGTGCCAGCAGTGCTACAGAGTTTAAAGAGACCCAGTACTTC
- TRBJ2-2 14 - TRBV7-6 CASSLETGAGELFF TGTGCCAGCAGCTTAGAGACCGGGGCCGGGGAGCTGTTTTTT
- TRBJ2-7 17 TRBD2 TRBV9 CASSVEVDRLAPYEQYF TGTGCCAGCAGCGTAGAGGTGGATCGACTAGCTCCCTACGAGCAGTACTTC
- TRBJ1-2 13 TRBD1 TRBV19 CASSPGQGEGYTF TGTGCCAGTAGCCCCGGACAGGGTGAAGGCTACACCTTC
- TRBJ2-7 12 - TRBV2 CASSVRAYEQYF TGTGCCAGCAGCGTCAGGGCCTACGAGCAGTACTTC
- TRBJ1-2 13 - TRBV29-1 CSVSGEKGYGYTF TGCAGCGTCTCCGGGGAGAAGGGCTATGGCTACACCTTC
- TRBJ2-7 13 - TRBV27 CASSLSGTIEQYF TGTGCCAGCAGTTTATCAGGGACAATTGAGCAGTACTTC
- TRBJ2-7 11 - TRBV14 CASSHTNEQYF TGTGCCAGCAGCCATACTAACGAGCAGTACTTC
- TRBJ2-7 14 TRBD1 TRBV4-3 CASSPDREGSEQYF TGCGCCAGCAGCCCGGACAGGGAAGGGTCCGAGCAGTACTTC
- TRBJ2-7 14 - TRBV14 CASSPRGELYEQYF TGTGCCAGCAGCCCACGCGGAGAGCTCTACGAGCAGTACTTC
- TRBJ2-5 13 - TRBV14 CASSQEEAETQYF TGTGCCAGCAGCCAAGAAGAAGCAGAGACCCAGTACTTC
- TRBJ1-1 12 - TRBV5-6 CASRGWNTEAFF TGTGCCAGCAGGGGCTGGAACACTGAAGCTTTCTTT
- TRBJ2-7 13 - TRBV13 CASSALSGYEQYF TGTGCCAGCAGCGCCCTTTCGGGCTACGAGCAGTACTTC
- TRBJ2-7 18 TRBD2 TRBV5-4 CASSSWGGLPSFAYEQYF TGTGCCAGCAGCTCCTGGGGAGGGCTCCCCTCGTTCGCCTACGAGCAGTACTTC
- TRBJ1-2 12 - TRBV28 CASSFSGNGYTF TGTGCCAGCAGTTTCTCCGGTAATGGCTACACCTTC
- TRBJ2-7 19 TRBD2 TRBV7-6 CASSLDLGTSGYASYEQYF TGTGCCAGCAGCTTAGACCTCGGGACTAGCGGGTATGCCTCCTACGAGCAGTACTTC
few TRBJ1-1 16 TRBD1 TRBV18 CASSPGQGLVNTEAFF TGTGCCAGCTCACCAGGACAGGGATTGGTGAACACTGAAGCTTTCTTT
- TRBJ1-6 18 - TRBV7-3 CASSPIKGQRGVNSPLHF TGTGCCAGCAGCCCAATAAAAGGACAGCGAGGGGTTAATTCACCCCTCCACTTT
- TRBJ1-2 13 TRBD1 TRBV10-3 CAIGQGGNYGYTF TGTGCCATCGGACAGGGAGGGAACTATGGCTACACCTTC
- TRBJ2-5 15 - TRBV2 CASRPTQGVVETQYF TGTGCCAGCAGACCTACCCAGGGTGTCGTGGAGACCCAGTACTTC
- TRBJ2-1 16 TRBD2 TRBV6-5 CASSYGSGRAYNEQFF TGTGCCAGCAGTTACGGGAGCGGGAGGGCGTACAATGAGCAGTTCTTC
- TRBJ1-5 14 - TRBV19 CASTRDYSNQPQHF TGTGCCAGTACCAGGGATTATAGCAATCAGCCCCAGCATTTT
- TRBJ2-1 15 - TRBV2 CASSEAQVCYNEQFF TGTGCCAGCAGTGAAGCCCAGGTTTGCTACAATGAGCAGTTCTTC
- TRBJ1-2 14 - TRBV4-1 CASSQEPSGYGYTF TGCGCCAGCAGCCAAGAGCCCTCGGGCTATGGCTACACCTTC
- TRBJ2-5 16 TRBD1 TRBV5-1 CASSYPKWDREETQYF TGCGCCAGCAGCTACCCAAAATGGGACAGGGAAGAGACCCAGTACTTC
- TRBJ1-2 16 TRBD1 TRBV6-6 CASSSTDRDTNYGYTF TGTGCCAGCAGTTCTACAGACAGGGATACTAACTATGGCTACACCTTC
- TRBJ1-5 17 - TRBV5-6 CASSAGRRGASNQPQHF TGTGCCAGCAGCGCTGGGCGTAGGGGTGCAAGCAATCAGCCCCAGCATTTT
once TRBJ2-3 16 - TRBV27 CASSLSVAANTDTQYF TGTGCCAGCAGTTTATCGGTAGCAGCCAACACAGATACGCAGTATTTT
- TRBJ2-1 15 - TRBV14 CASSPSFDSYNEQFF TGTGCCAGCAGCCCGTCTTTTGACAGCTACAATGAGCAGTTCTTC
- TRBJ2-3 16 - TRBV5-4 CASSYRREGGTDTQYF TGTGCCAGCAGCTACCGGCGTGAGGGGGGCACAGATACGCAGTATTTT
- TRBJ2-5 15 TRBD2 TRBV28 CASSLLPSGVETQYF TGTGCCAGCAGTTTACTGCCTAGCGGGGTAGAGACCCAGTACTTC
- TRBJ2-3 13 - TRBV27 CASGGSQGDTQYF TGTGCCAGCGGCGGATCCCAAGGAGATACGCAGTATTTT
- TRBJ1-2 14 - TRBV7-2 CASSLELDSGSYTF TGTGCCAGCAGCTTAGAACTGGATTCGGGTAGCTACACCTTC
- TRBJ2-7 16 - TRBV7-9 CASSHPFQGAVGEQYF TGTGCCAGCAGCCACCCATTTCAAGGGGCCGTTGGTGAGCAGTACTTC
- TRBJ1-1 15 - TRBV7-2 CASSLTRGTNTEAFF TGTGCCAGCAGCTTAACTAGAGGGACAAACACTGAAGCTTTCTTT
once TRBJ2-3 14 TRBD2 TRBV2 CASKERGFTDTQYF TGTGCCAGCAAGGAGCGGGGCTTCACAGATACGCAGTATTTT
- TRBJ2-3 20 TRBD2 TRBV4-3 CASSQEKRGFSGGRTDTQYF TGCGCCAGCAGCCAAGAGAAGCGGGGCTTTAGCGGGGGACGCACAGATACGCAGTATTTT
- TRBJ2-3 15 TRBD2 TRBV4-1 CASSRLAGGTDTQYF TGCGCCAGCAGCCGACTAGCGGGAGGTACAGATACGCAGTATTTT
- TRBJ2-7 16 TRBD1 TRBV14 CASSQGPGQESYEQYF TGTGCCAGCAGCCAAGGACCGGGACAGGAGTCCTACGAGCAGTACTTC
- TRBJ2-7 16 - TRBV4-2 CASSPGSAGNDDEQYF TGTGCCAGCAGCCCGGGCTCGGCAGGGAATGACGACGAGCAGTACTTC
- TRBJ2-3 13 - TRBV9 CASSVVFEDTQYF TGTGCCAGCAGCGTAGTTTTTGAGGATACGCAGTATTTT
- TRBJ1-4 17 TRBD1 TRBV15 CATSPPGQGVPNEKLFF TGTGCCACCAGCCCCCCGGGACAGGGGGTCCCTAATGAAAAACTGTTTTTT
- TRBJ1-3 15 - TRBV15 CATSSTGSSGNTIYF TGTGCCACCAGCAGTACGGGGAGCTCTGGAAACACCATATATTTT
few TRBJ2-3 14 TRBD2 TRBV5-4 CASSVGLGTDTQYF TGTGCCAGCAGCGTGGGACTAGGGACAGATACGCAGTATTTT
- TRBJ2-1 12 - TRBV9 CASSVDFNEQFF TGTGCCAGCAGCGTAGACTTCAATGAGCAGTTCTTC
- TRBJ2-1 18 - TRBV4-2 CASSQDIVGPSSYNEQFF TGTGCCAGCAGCCAAGATATTGTGGGGCCGAGCTCCTACAATGAGCAGTTCTTC
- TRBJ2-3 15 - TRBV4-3 CASSQGSPRDDTQYF TGCGCCAGCAGCCAAGGGAGCCCCAGAGACGATACGCAGTATTTT
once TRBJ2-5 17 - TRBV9 CASSARQDVYHKETQYF TGTGCCAGCAGCGCCCGACAGGACGTCTACCATAAAGAGACCCAGTACTTC
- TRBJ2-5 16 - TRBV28 CASRIRGRGFGETQYF TGTGCCAGCAGGATCAGGGGCCGTGGCTTCGGAGAGACCCAGTACTTC
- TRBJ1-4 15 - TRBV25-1 CASSSPDTTNEKLFF TGTGCCAGCAGTAGCCCGGACACTACTAATGAAAAACTGTTTTTT
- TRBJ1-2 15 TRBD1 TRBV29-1 CSVEDWAGGNYGYTF TGCAGCGTTGAAGATTGGGCAGGGGGCAACTATGGCTACACCTTC
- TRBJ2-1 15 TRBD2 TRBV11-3 CASSSGASGYNEQFF TGTGCCAGCAGCTCCGGGGCTAGCGGATACAATGAGCAGTTCTTC
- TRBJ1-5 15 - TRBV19 CASSIIAAGIGPQHF TGTGCCAGTAGTATAATAGCAGCAGGGATCGGGCCCCAGCATTTT
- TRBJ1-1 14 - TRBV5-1 CASSLQFGDTEAFF TGCGCCAGCAGCTTACAGTTCGGGGACACTGAAGCTTTCTTT